The 9 T cell receptor beta chains reported below all come from one sample, sequenced in a study of sequential checkpoint blockade in melanoma. Measured with immunoSEQ multiplex PCR; TCRdb has only the in-frame clones, and not every one. There are around 26,000 clones in the sample; roughly 80% occur only once, and roughly 23% lies in the top ten. Treatment here: randomized to nivolumab then ipilimumab (arm A) or the reverse (arm B). The sequenced sample was CD8+ T cells sorted from blood (inferred from file names), obtained from a patient given nivolumab and ipilimumab in sequence. The source is a human donor with melanoma.

J is TRBJ2-1 and V is TRBV7-3, with a weak D call TRBD2 (7 bases). Trimming removed 2 bases at V and 3 bases at J, with 11 bases between. Per the germline V gene, CDR1 is SGHTA and CDR2 is FQGTGA. The CDR3 totals 15 residues. The DNA for the CDR3 is TGTGCCAGCAGCTTAGGGGGGGCCAGCTACAATGAGCAGTTCTTC. Amino acid sequence: CASSLGGASYNEQFF.

The CDR3: CATSTPDRRGTEAFF. DNA of the CDR3: TGTGCCACCAGCACCCCGGACAGGAGGGGCACTGAAGCTTTCTTT. V is TRBV15 and J is TRBJ1-1, with 7 bases aligning to TRBD1. Germline trimming cut 4 bases from V and 4 bases from J; bases unmatched to any gene: 9. From germline, CDR1 is LNHNV and CDR2 YYDKDF (reference sequence). This CDR3 has 15 amino acids.

The chain recombines TRBV9 with TRBJ1-3; TRBD1 matches 7 bases. The germline CDR1 and CDR2 sequences are SGDLS and YYNGEE. The CDR3 length is 16 residues. The J segment lost 0 bases and the V segment lost 3 bases, leaving 6 bases of the junction unmatched. CDR3 amino acids: CASSDPGQISGNTIYF. The CDR3 coding sequence is TGTGCCAGCAGCGACCCGGGACAGATCTCTGGAAACACCATATATTTT. The full variable domain, rest sourced from reference TRBV9 and TRBJ1-3, is DSGVTQTPKHLITATGQRVTLRCSPRSGDLSVYWYQQSLDQGLQFLIQYYNGEERAKGNILERFSAQQFPDLHSELNLSSLELGDSALYFCASSDPGQISGNTIYFGEGSWLTVV.

This clone was seen only once. V is TRBV9 and J is TRBJ1-6, with D possibly matching TRBD1 (6 bases). Germline V gene data show CDR1 as SGDLS and CDR2 as YYNGEE. CDR3 length: 15 residues. The V end lost 4 bases, the J end lost 9 bases, and 17 bases lay between the germline ends. The CDR3 loop reads CASSHEQGRSSPLHF. Here the CDR3 DNA reads TGTGCCAGCAGCCACGAACAGGGACGAAGTTCACCCCTCCACTTT.

The chain carries TRBV7-3 and TRBJ2-1; TRBD2 is a possible D gene (6 bases). Trimming left V 0 bases short and J 9 bases short, with 9 bases between. Germline CDR1 reads SGHTA; CDR2 reads FQGTGA. The CDR3 contains 13 residues. CDR3 coding DNA: TGTGCCAGCAGCTTAACGCCCGGGAGTGAGCAGTTCTTC. This translates into CASSLTPGSEQFF.

In its sample, this clone was seen a few times. J is TRBJ1-5 and V is TRBV28, with D hard to call. The CDR3 covers 15 residues. Germline V gene data show CDR1 as MDHEN and CDR2 as SYDVKM. With 7 bases removed from V and 2 bases from J, the gap between germline ends came to 15 bases. CDR3 loop: CASTTGGEGNQPQHF. In DNA, the CDR3 is TGTGCCAGCACCACGGGAGGCGAGGGCAATCAGCCCCAGCATTTT.

This clone was found a few times. The chain carries TRBV7-2 and TRBJ2-7, with no clear D. Germline lookup yields CDR1 SGHTA and CDR2 FQGNSA. The CDR3 loop spans 14 amino acids. Trimming took 2 bases from V and 7 from J, leaving 15 bases between them. CDR3 residues: CASSLSSPVGEQYF. In DNA, the CDR3 is TGTGCCAGCAGCTTATCTAGTCCGGTCGGAGAGCAGTACTTC. The complete variable domain, with remaining parts taken from reference TRBV7-2 and TRBJ2-7, reads GAGVSQSPSNKVTEKGKDVELRCDPISGHTALYWYRQSLGQGLEFLIYFQGNSAPDKSGLPSDRFSAERTGGSVSTLTIQRTQQEDSAVYLCASSLSSPVGEQYFGPGTRLTVT.

V and J are TRBV28 and TRBJ2-3; TRBD2 matches 12 bases. The CDR3 runs to 15 residues. The V segment lost 5 bases and the J segment 3 bases; nucleotides outside the gene matches: 3. Germline V gene sequence: CDR1 MDHEN, CDR2 SYDVKM. The CDR3 DNA follows: TGTGCCAGCAGTCGACTAGCGGGAGTTACAGATACGCAGTATTTT. Amino acids: CASSRLAGVTDTQYF.

The chain links TRBV27 to TRBJ2-1; 7 bases match TRBD1. Germline CDR1 and CDR2: MNHEY and SMNVEV (reference sequence). V was clipped by 5 bases and J by 0 bases; unmatched bases: 7. The CDR3 runs to 16 residues. The CDR3 here is CASSLQGQVSYNEQFF. DNA of the CDR3: TGTGCCAGCAGTCTGCAAGGACAGGTCTCCTACAATGAGCAGTTCTTC.